One and the same sample provided the 7 T cell receptor beta chains below, sequenced in a study of T cells expressing NK-cell markers. TCRdb re-analyzed the 5' RACE reads; it lists each CDR3 protein once, without DNA. This sample's table reports about 450,000 distinct CDR3 sequences. Sequencing was done on a sample of blood T cells: a sorted CD56 or NKG2C T cell subset, CD4+ or CD8+ T cells, or bulk PBMC T cells (not recorded which). The receptors stem from a woman between 18 and 69 years old in good health.

V and J are TRBV4-1 and TRBJ1-2; the TCRdb D gene call, TRBD1, has no DNA to confirm it. Per germline, CDR1 MGHRA and CDR2 YSYEKL. This CDR3 has 18 residues. The CDR3 region is CASSQEPGQGNGLVYGGF.

This CDR3 is CASSLTGPNYEQYF. V is TRBV7-2 and J is TRBJ2-7; checking the TCRdb D call of TRBD2 is not possible without DNA. The CDR3 spans 14 residues. Per germline, CDR1 SGHTA and CDR2 FQGNSA. The full variable domain, with the rest looked up from reference TRBV7-2 and TRBJ2-7, is GAGVSQSPSNKVTEKGKDVELRCDPISGHTALYWYRQSLGQGLEFLIYFQGNSAPDKSGLPSDRFSAERTGGSVSTLTIQRTQQEDSAVYLCASSLTGPNYEQYFGPGTRLTVT.

The V and J genes are TRBV20-1 and TRBJ1-6; absent DNA, TCRdb's TRBD1 call cannot be checked. CDR1 and CDR2 from the germline V gene are DFQATT and SNEGSKA (reference sequence). The CDR3 runs to 15 residues. CDR3 amino acids: CSANTRQGGNSPLHF.

This chain links TRBV25-1 with TRBJ2-3. CDR1 and CDR2 from the germline V gene are MGHDK and SYGVNS. The CDR3 runs 14 residues. CDR3 loop: CASSEYARLDTQYF.

This rearrangement joins TRBV20-1 to TRBJ1-5; the TCRdb D gene call, TRBD1, has no DNA to confirm it. The CDR3 is made up of 16 amino acids. The germline CDR1 and CDR2 sequences are DFQATT and SNEGSKA (reference sequence). CDR3 sequence: CSARDPWGGDGQPQHF.

The CDR3: CASKEQGPRVEQYF. The J gene is TRBJ2-7, the V gene TRBV5-1; TCRdb's assignment of TRBD2 cannot be checked, as there is no DNA. CDR1 is SGHRS, CDR2 YFSETQ, per germline. CDR3 length: 14 residues.

V gene TRBV20-1 combines with J gene TRBJ2-3. Germline assignment: CDR1 DFQATT and CDR2 SNEGSKA (reference sequence). The CDR3 consists of 14 residues. Here the CDR3 reads CSASRGSSTDTQYF.